A selection of T cell receptor beta chains follows, all from one sample in a study of blood T cell repertoires in COVID-19. TCRdb keeps only in-frame clones here, not all; method: immunoSEQ multiplex PCR. The table has approximately 89,000 clones, more than 65% seen once. Material: peripheral blood. These receptor sequences come from a man aged 70-80 years with COVID-19, enrolled during active disease. Both conserved end residues are part of each CDR3. The size of a clone is reported for some rows only, either as once, few or many, or as a class for expanded clones.

clone size	J gene	V gene	CDR3 protein
NA	TRBJ1-2	TRBV7-2	CASSLVGANYGYTF
NA	TRBJ2-3	TRBV27	CASSSLRGRTDTQYF
NA	TRBJ1-2	TRBV28	CASKTDFWDSYGYTF
few	TRBJ2-5	TRBV6-1	CASSEGWDRDIPNETQYF
NA	TRBJ2-3	TRBV6-5	CASRQLAGPDTQYF
NA	TRBJ1-2	TRBV7-9	CASSLGASYGYTF
NA	TRBJ1-2	TRBV6-6	CASSYSGRGYGYTF
NA	TRBJ1-3	TRBV6-6	CASSGTDSGNTIYF
few	TRBJ1-5	TRBV27	CASSLSHRDQPQHF
once	TRBJ2-2	TRBV9	CASSVAPQLNTGELFF
NA	TRBJ1-2	TRBV5-5	CASSWGQGADYGYTF
NA	TRBJ2-3	TRBV24-1	CATSDGGRGADTQYF
NA	TRBJ1-1	TRBV11-3	CASSSPFETHMNTEAFF
NA	TRBJ2-3	TRBV5-6	CASSWGTETDTQYF
NA	TRBJ1-1	TRBV6-1	CASSEVRGNTEAFF